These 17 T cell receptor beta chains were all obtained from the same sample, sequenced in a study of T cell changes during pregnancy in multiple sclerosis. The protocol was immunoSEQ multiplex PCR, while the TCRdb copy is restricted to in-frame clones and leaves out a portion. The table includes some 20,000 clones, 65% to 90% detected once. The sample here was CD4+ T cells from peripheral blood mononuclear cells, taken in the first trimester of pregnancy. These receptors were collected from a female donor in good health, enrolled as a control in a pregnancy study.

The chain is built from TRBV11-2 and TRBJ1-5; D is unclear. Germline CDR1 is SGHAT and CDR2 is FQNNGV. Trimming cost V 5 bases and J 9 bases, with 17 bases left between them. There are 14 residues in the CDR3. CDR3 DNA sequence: TGTGCCAGCAGCCCGGTGGGCGATCACGGGCCCCAGCATTTT. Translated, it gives CASSPVGDHGPQHF.

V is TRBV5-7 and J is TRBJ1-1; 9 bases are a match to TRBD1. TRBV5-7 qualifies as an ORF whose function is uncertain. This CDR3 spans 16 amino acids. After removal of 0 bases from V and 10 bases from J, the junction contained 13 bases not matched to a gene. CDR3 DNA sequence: TGTGCCAGCAGCTTGGCTTCCGTGGGACAGGGAAACCCAGCTTTCTTT. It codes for CASSLASVGQGNPAFF.

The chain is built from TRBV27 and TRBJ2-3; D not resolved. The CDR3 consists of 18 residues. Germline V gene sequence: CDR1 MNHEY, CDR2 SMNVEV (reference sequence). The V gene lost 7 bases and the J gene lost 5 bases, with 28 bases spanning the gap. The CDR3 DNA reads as TGTGCCAGCAAATCTTTCCCCCCGACCAGATCTCTAGGAGATACGCAGTATTTT. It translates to CASKSFPPTRSLGDTQYF.

The CDR3 sequence: CASSYVGTGLAYGYTF. CDR3 DNA sequence: TGTGCCAGCAGTTACGTCGGGACAGGCTTAGCCTATGGCTACACCTTC. V and J are TRBV6-5 and TRBJ1-2, with 8 bases that match TRBD1. The CDR3 runs to 16 residues. The germline V gene encodes CDR1 MNHEY and CDR2 SVGAGI. After removal of 2 bases from V and 4 bases from J, the junction contained 9 bases not matched to a gene.

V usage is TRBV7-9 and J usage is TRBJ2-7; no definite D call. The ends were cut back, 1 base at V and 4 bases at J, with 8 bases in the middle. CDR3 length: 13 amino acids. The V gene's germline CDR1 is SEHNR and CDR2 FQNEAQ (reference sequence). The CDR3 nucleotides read TGTGCCAGCAGCTTAGTGGCTCCATACGAGCAGTACTTC. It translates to CASSLVAPYEQYF.

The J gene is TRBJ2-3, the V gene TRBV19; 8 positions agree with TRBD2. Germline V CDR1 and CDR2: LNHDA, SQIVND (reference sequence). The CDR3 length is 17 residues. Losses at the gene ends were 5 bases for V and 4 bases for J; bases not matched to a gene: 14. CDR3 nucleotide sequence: TGTGCCAGTAGTCCGCGCGGGTCCCTAGCGGGTCCAGATACGCAGTATTTT. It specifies CASSPRGSLAGPDTQYF.

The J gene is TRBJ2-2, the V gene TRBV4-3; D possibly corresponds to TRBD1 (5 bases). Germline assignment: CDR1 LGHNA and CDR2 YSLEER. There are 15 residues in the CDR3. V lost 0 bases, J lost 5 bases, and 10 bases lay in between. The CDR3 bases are TGCGCCAGCAGCCAAGATAGGGCAGGGACCGGGGAGCTGTTTTTT. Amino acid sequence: CASSQDRAGTGELFF.

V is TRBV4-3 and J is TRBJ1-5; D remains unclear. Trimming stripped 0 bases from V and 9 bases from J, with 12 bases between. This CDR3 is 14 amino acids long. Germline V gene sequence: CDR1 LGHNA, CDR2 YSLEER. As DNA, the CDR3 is TGCGCCAGCAGCCAAGATAAAACCGCGCGGCCCCAGCATTTT. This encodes CASSQDKTARPQHF.

DNA of the CDR3: TGTGCCAGCAGTTACTCGACAGGGGGCAATTCACCCCTCCACTTT. It codes for CASSYSTGGNSPLHF. The chain employs TRBV6-6 and TRBJ1-6; 10 bases align to TRBD1. CDR1 and CDR2 from the germline V gene are MNHNY and SVGAGI (reference sequence). V lost 0 bases to trimming and J lost 7 bases; unmatched junction nucleotides: 0. This CDR3 is 15 amino acids long.

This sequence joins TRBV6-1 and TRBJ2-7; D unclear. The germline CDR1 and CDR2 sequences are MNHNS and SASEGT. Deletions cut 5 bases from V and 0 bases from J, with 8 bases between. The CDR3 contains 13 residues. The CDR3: CASSIASSYEQYF. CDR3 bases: TGTGCCAGCAGTATAGCCTCCTCCTACGAGCAGTACTTC.

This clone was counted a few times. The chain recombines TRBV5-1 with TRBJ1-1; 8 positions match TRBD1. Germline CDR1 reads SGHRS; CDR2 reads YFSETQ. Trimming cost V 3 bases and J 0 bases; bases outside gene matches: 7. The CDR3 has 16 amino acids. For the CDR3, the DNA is TGCGCCAGCAGCTCGGCGACAGGGGTCATGAACACTGAAGCTTTCTTT. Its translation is CASSSATGVMNTEAFF.

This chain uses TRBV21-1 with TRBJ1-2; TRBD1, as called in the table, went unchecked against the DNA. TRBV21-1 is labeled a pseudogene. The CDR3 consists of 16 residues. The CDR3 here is CASSKAVDSKNYGYTF. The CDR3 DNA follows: TGTGCCAGCAGCAAAGCGGTGGACAGTAAGAACTATGGCTACACCTTC.

CDR3 bases: TGTGCCAGCAGCTTCCGGACAGGGCTGAACACTGAAGCTTTCTTT. Translated, it gives CASSFRTGLNTEAFF. This chain joins TRBV5-6 and TRBJ1-1; TRBD1 agrees at 8 bases. Germline assignment: CDR1 SGHDT and CDR2 YYEEEE. The CDR3 is 15 residues long. V trimming: 2 bases; J trimming: 0 bases; junction bases outside the gene matches: 3.

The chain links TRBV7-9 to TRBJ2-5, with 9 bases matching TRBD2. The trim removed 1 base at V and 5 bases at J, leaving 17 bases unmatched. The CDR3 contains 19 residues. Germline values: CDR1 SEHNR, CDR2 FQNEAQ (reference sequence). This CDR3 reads CASSLGVQVGAGGQETQYF. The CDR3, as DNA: TGTGCCAGCAGCTTAGGGGTCCAGGTCGGCGCGGGAGGGCAGGAGACCCAGTACTTC.

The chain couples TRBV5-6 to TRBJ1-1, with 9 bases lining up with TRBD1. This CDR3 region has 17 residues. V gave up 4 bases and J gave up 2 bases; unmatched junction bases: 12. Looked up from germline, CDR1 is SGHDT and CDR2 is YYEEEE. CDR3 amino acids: CASSPLGTGRANTEAFF. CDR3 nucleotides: TGTGCCAGCAGCCCTTTGGGGACAGGGAGGGCCAACACTGAAGCTTTCTTT.

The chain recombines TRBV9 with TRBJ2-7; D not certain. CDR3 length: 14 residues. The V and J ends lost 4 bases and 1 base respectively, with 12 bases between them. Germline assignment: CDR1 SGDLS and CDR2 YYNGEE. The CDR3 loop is CASSSRENSYEQYF. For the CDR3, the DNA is TGTGCCAGCAGCTCCCGAGAAAATTCCTACGAGCAGTACTTC.

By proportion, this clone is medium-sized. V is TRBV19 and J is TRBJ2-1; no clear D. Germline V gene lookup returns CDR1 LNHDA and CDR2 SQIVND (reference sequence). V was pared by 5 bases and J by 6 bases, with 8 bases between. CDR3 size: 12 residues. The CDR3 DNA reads TGTGCCAGTAGTGATACGAGCAATGAGCAGTTCTTC. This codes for CASSDTSNEQFF.